The 13 T cell receptor beta chains below all came from one sample that was sequenced in a study of molecular identifiers for immune sequencing clone quantification (dated by TCRdb to the late 2010s). The library was obtained by PCR. The sequencer listed for this sample is Illumina HiSeq 4000. TCRdb trimmed the raw reads at Q25, called clones with MiXCR and kept productive beta chains. CDR3 protein duplicates are merged, each entry listing the most common genes and DNA. This sample has approximately 550,000 distinct CDR3 sequences in its table, and about a fifth of those were observed once. The ten largest clones take up about 0.84% of the sample. The source material was naive CD8+ T cells from blood, with Jurkat cell RNA spiked in. Taken with the paper, the label for cell subset or site translates to: FACS-sorted CD8+CD4-CCR7+CD45RA+ naive T cells. The receptors here all came from a human donor in good health. Some libraries in this study had Jurkat cell RNA spiked in.

This clonotype has at least ten counts. V is TRBV29-1 and J is TRBJ1-3; tentatively, D is TRBD1 (6 bases). V gave up 4 bases and J gave up 0 bases, with 10 bases separating them. This CDR3 comprises 14 residues. The germline V gene encodes CDR1 SQVTM and CDR2 ANQGSEA. In nucleotides, the CDR3 is TGCAGCGTTGTAGGGGGGGGCTCTGGAAACACCATATATTTT. Translating it yields CSVVGGGSGNTIYF.

This clonotype was observed a handful of times. This chain connects TRBV12-3 or TRBV12-4 to TRBJ2-3; D may match TRBD1 or TRBD2 (6 bases each). Deletions cut 6 bases from V and 3 bases from J, with 19 bases between. The CDR3 has 16 residues. DNA of the CDR3: TGTGCCAGCAGCCCGACAGGCGGGGTTCTAACAGATACGCAGTATTTT. It yields the protein CASSPTGGVLTDTQYF.

This clonotype has only a few counts. This chain joins TRBV7-9 and TRBJ2-1; TRBD1 agrees at 9 bases. Trimming at V came to 5 bases and at J to 8 bases, leaving 13 bases not matched to a gene. Germline values: CDR1 SEHNR, CDR2 FQNEAQ (reference sequence). This CDR3 is built from 16 residues. CDR3 loop: CASSHNRDRVIHEQFF. The CDR3 region has the DNA TGTGCCAGCAGCCATAACCGGGACAGGGTCATCCATGAGCAGTTCTTC. The full variable domain, completed using reference TRBV7-9 and TRBJ2-1, is DTGVSQNPRHKITKRGQNVTFRCDPISEHNRLYWYRQTLGQGPEFLTYFQNEAQLEKSRLLSDRFSAERPKGSFSTLEIQRTEQGDSAMYLCASSHNRDRVIHEQFFGPGTRLTVL.

This clonotype was detected only a few times. The chain uses TRBV6-5 and TRBJ1-4; D unresolved. The CDR3 sequence is 13 residues long. From germline, CDR1 is MNHEY and CDR2 SVGAGI. Trimming shortened V by 0 bases and J by 7 bases, and 6 bases separated the two germline ends. CDR3: CASSYSAGEKLFF. The CDR3 DNA reads TGTGCCAGCAGTTACTCTGCCGGTGAAAAACTGTTTTTT.

The table lists this clonotype with a few counts. V gene TRBV24-1 combines with J gene TRBJ2-1; 7 bases map to TRBD1. Germline V lookup: CDR1 KGHDR, CDR2 SFDVKD. Trimming at V came to 4 bases and at J to 1 base, leaving 9 bases not matched to a gene. The CDR3 extends over 17 amino acids. The CDR3 region has the DNA TGTGCCACCAGTGACTCCGCTACAGGGGAGTCCTACAATGAGCAGTTCTTC. It encodes CATSDSATGESYNEQFF.

This clonotype was recorded at least ten times. The CDR3 DNA is TGTGCCAGCAGCCCCTGGACGATAAGCACAGATACGCAGTATTTT. Amino acid sequence: CASSPWTISTDTQYF. This sequence joins TRBV6-2 or TRBV6-3 and TRBJ2-3; D not resolved. The CDR3 spans 15 residues. Trimming cost V 6 bases and J 0 bases, with 13 bases left between them. CDR1 MNHEY and CDR2 SVGEGT come from the germline V gene.

The chain joins TRBV4-3 to TRBJ2-6; D may be TRBD2 (5 bases). Looked up from germline, CDR1 is LGHNA and CDR2 is YSLEER. CDR3 length: 17 amino acids. V lost 0 bases, J lost 4 bases, and 13 bases lay in between. The DNA of the CDR3 is TGCGCCAGCAGCCAAGACAGGAGGAGTTCCGGGGCCAACGTCCTGACTTTC. It yields the protein CASSQDRRSSGANVLTF.

This clonotype was seen more than once but under ten times. The chain is built from TRBV12-3 or TRBV12-4 and TRBJ2-1; D is uncertain. This CDR3 comprises 15 residues. The germline V and J ends were trimmed by 3 bases and 2 bases, with 11 bases remaining between them. CDR3 in DNA: TGTGCCAGCAGTTTTGGGGTTGAAGCCTACAATGAGCAGTTCTTC. It yields the protein CASSFGVEAYNEQFF.

The chain uses TRBV20-1 and TRBJ2-3; 14 bases align to TRBD2. V shed 6 bases, J shed 3 bases, and the junction held 17 bases outside the gene matches. The CDR3 runs to 19 residues. Germline V CDR1 and CDR2: DFQATT, SNEGSKA (reference sequence). The CDR3 spells CSATSVGLAGVLSTDTQYF. In DNA form, the CDR3 reads TGCAGTGCCACCTCCGTGGGACTAGCGGGAGTATTAAGTACAGATACGCAGTATTTT.

In the case of this clonotype: The junction does not match germline at one end; this may be a read error. The V call is TRBV5-1, the J call TRBJ1-1, with D tentatively TRBD1 (5 bases). This CDR3 region has 14 residues. The germline V gene encodes CDR1 SGHRS and CDR2 YFSETQ. CDR3 nucleotides: TGTGCCAGCAGTTTAGCGGGGGTTGGGACTGAAGCTTTCTTT. This translates into CASSLAGVGTEAFF.

At least ten counts were recorded for this clonotype. J is TRBJ2-7 and V is TRBV29-1; perhaps D is TRBD1 or TRBD2 (5 bases each). The length of the CDR3 is 13 residues. The germline V and J ends were trimmed by 0 bases and 4 bases, with 10 bases remaining between them. The V gene's germline CDR1 is SQVTM and CDR2 ANQGSEA. The CDR3 region is CSVEESEGYEQYF. As DNA, the CDR3 is TGCAGCGTTGAAGAGAGTGAGGGGTACGAGCAGTACTTC.

In regard to this clonotype: Being one base from a much bigger clone, this may be a read error. The chain has TRBV5-1 and TRBJ1-1, with D hard to call. This CDR3 contains 11 residues. The V gene lost 3 bases and the J gene lost 8 bases, with 8 bases spanning the gap. Germline V lookup: CDR1 SGHRS, CDR2 YFSETQ. The DNA for the CDR3 is TGCGCCAGCAGCTCCGACGGCGAAGCTTTCTTT. Its translation is CASSSDGEAFF.

This clonotype was picked up many times. The rearrangement joins TRBV5-4 to TRBJ2-7, with TRBD2 matching over 9 bases. CDR3 length: 14 amino acids. Germline CDR1 and CDR2: SGHNT and YYREEE (reference sequence). The ends lost 4 bases at V and 2 bases at J; junction bases unmatched: 4. The CDR3 bases are TGTGCCAGCAGCCAGGGACTAGCCCCCTACGAGCAGTACTTC. As protein: CASSQGLAPYEQYF.